Included here is one T cell receptor beta chain sequence, with context. This sample was taken from a study of memory CD4+ T cells and cytomegalovirus serostatus. The germline gives CDR1 SGHTA, CDR2 FQGNSA. This CDR3 is built from 17 residues. V lost 4 bases and J lost 2, with 18 bases in between. TCRdb's copy holds only in-frame clones and misses some; the assay was immunoSEQ multiplex PCR. The repertoire holds under 50,000 clones, with 78% as singletons. The sort gate was single viable CD3+CD4+CD8-CD45RO+ cells for memory CD4+ T cells. Total CD4+ T cells were enriched by CD4 positive selection. The sequenced material came from memory CD4+ T cells from blood. The clonotype originates from an adult in good health and CMV-seronegative. The rearrangement links TRBV7-2 to TRBJ2-1, with D maybe TRBD1 (5 bases). The CDR3, as DNA: TGTGCCAGCAGCTCTAGAGGTGGCAGGGTCCCCTACAATGAGCAGTTCTTC. It is translated as CASSSRGGRVPYNEQFF. Full variable domain (remainder filled in from reference TRBV7-2 and TRBJ2-1): GAGVSQSPSNKVTEKGKDVELRCDPISGHTALYWYRQSLGQGLEFLIYFQGNSAPDKSGLPSDRFSAERTGGSVSTLTIQRTQQEDSAVYLCASSSRGGRVPYNEQFFGPGTRLTVL.